This TCR beta chain was identified during a study of blood T cells in healthy people across ages. The donors, aged about 6 to 95, were healthy Caucasians from Russia. Trimming removed 6 bases from V and 8 bases from J, with 17 bases in between. The CDR3 extends over 15 amino acids. Germline V gives CDR1 MNHEY, CDR2 SVGAGI. With a J-beta primer mix and a sample-barcoded 5' primer, a second PCR ran roughly 7 to 11 cycles. A template-switch adaptor with 12 random nucleotides tagged each cDNA molecule. TCRdb re-derived calls from the 5' RACE reads in MiXCR, one entry per CDR3 protein. The data contain 1.5 million to 2 million distinct CDR3 sequences, roughly 49% of them singletons.

V gene TRBV6-5 combines with J gene TRBJ1-6; D perhaps matches TRBD1 (6 bases). The sequence came from a woman in her 40s in good health. The material sequenced was blood. The CDR3 sequence: CASRRFGGRDSPLHF. CDR3 coding DNA: TGTGCCAGCAGGCGGTTCGGGGGGCGAGATTCACCCCTCCACTTT.